The clone carrying this T cell receptor (beta chain) occurred a few times. Its antigen is unknown. Looked up from germline, CDR1 is SGHNT and CDR2 is YYREEE (reference sequence). This CDR3 contains 18 residues. Trimming cost V 5 bases and J 5 bases; bases outside gene matches: 18. The data derive from a study of identical twins. General observations from the study: Reduced insertions were recorded for abundant cord blood beta clonotypes, with no such pattern in memory repertoires.

MiXCR was run by TCRdb on the 5' RACE reads, yielding one entry per CDR3 protein. The data contain fewer than 650,000 distinct CDR3 sequences, about 7.6% of them singletons. These same data were also listed under a study on yellow fever vaccine responses in identical twins. As reported in that work: A vaccine T cell response that seemed partly convergent and partly personalized was reported in twins.

The sequenced sample consisted of PBMCs. The source is a woman aged 18-29 years in good health. The J gene is TRBJ2-5, the V gene TRBV5-4, with 10 nucleotides matching TRBD2. CDR3 in amino acids: CASSPNWESGRAGETQYF. The CDR3 region has the DNA TGTGCCAGCAGTCCAAATTGGGAAAGCGGGAGGGCCGGGGAGACCCAGTACTTC.